This T cell receptor beta chain was captured by sequencing in a study of T-cell memory formation after mild COVID-19. The overall study: Largely donor-specific TCR clusters were found.

Amplification by 5'RACE using constant-segment primers produced TCR alpha and TCR beta cDNA libraries that carried sample barcodes and UMIs. TCRdb re-derived calls from the 5' RACE reads in MiXCR, one entry per CDR3 protein. This table has approximately 230,000 distinct CDR3 sequences, over 15% appearing once. The CDR3 sequence is 14 residues long. Germline V gene sequence: CDR1 SGDLS, CDR2 YYNGEE. V shed 4 bases, J shed 4 bases, and the junction held 2 bases outside the gene matches. Points from the study as a whole: Prior to infection, memory already included some responding clones, suggesting cross-reactive memory joined. Day 15 to 85 contractors were CD4/CD8 balanced; later expanders leaned CD4+.

In this sample, this clonotype turned up many times. Its target is unknown. This sequence joins TRBV9 and TRBJ2-3; 11 positions agree with TRBD2. Material for sequencing was PBMCs or a T cell subset sorted from them (not recorded which). The receptor was derived from a man between 18 and 29 years old who had mild COVID-19 (a few samples of this study predate the infection). Cell type and time point are not known. CDR3 amino acids: CASSLTSGADTQYF. The CDR3 region has the DNA TGTGCCAGCAGCTTGACTAGCGGGGCAGATACGCAGTATTTT.